The following is a TCR beta chain sequence with its context. Its antigen is currently unknown. The entry originates in a study of T cell responses to AZD1222 COVID-19 vaccine. Clones were read by immunoSEQ multiplex PCR, and TCRdb kept only the in-frame ones, dropping some. The profile shows tens of thousands of clones, 75% to 90% of them singletons. Study observations and caveats: AZD1222 recipients seropositive at baseline numbered only 5 to 7. Repertoires were obtained only post-peak T cell response. Possibly, clonal diversity was underestimated; donors were largely white British and included more females. CD4 TCRs covered the whole spike, strongest at regions 160-218 and 743-854.

This clonotype was obtained from an adult in good health. Sequenced here: peripheral blood, sampled on day 0 of AZD1222 vaccination.

The CDR3 DNA is TGTGCCAGCAGTAAGGAAAGAGGGGATTACGAGCAGTACTTC. Protein: CASSKERGDYEQYF. J is TRBJ2-7 and V is TRBV2; D assignment may be TRBD1 or TRBD2 (5 bases each). This CDR3 has 14 amino acids. Germline-derived CDR1 and CDR2 are SNHLY and FYNNEI. Trimming shortened V by 5 bases and J by 4 bases, and 15 bases separated the two germline ends. Full variable domain (remainder filled in from reference TRBV2 and TRBJ2-7): EPEVTQTPSHQVTQMGQEVILRCVPISNHLYFYWYRQILGQKVEFLVSFYNNEISEKSEIFDDQFSVERPDGSNFTLKIRSTKLEDSAMYFCASSKERGDYEQYFGPGTRLTVT.